The clone carrying this T cell receptor beta chain was observed a few times. The data were obtained in a study of blood T cell repertoires in COVID-19. Across the study: Material from acute and convalescent COVID-19 was sourced from the United States, Italy and Spain. The cDNA or gDNA used as material had been derived from T cells, B-cell-depleted T cells, or PBMCs.

Per the authors' pipeline: Reference gene primer amplification in the assay estimated nucleated cell counts. Data came from immunoSEQ multiplex PCR; TCRdb stores just in-frame clones and leaves some out. That table is the source of V, J and clone size, and D and trimming were worked out from the DNA. The table lists roughly 80,000 clones, approximately 78% of them singletons. This CDR3 comprises 14 residues. Deletions cut 3 bases from V and 4 bases from J, with 9 bases between. The germline V gene encodes CDR1 LNHDA and CDR2 SQIVND (reference sequence). The sequencing input was peripheral blood. This TCR came from a human donor in a cohort sampled during active COVID-19. The J gene is TRBJ2-2, the V gene TRBV19; D not resolved. CDR3 DNA: TGTGCCAGTAGTATTGCGACTGGCACCGGGGAGCTGTTTTTT. Amino acids: CASSIATGTGELFF.